The text below deals with one T cell receptor (beta chain). Its target is not known. Assay used: immunoSEQ multiplex PCR; TCRdb lists only in-frame clones, some missing. The repertoire holds around 140,000 clones, about 88% seen once, with around 17% in the top ten. This entry comes from a study of radiation and T cells in renal cell carcinoma. Study-wide results and caveats: Pretreatment tumor biopsies were lacking, so baseline clonotypes are unknown. In blood, top tumor clones expanded by 2 weeks, shrinking by 4.

The CDR3 has 17 residues. With V trimmed by 1 base and J by 1 base, 7 bases remained unmatched. The time point is: blood 4 weeks post-SBRT, at nephrectomy. The sample's treatment: 15 Gy SBRT to primary tumor, nephrectomy 4 weeks later. The sample was blood, taken from a patient whose treatment included radiotherapy and nephrectomy. The chain combines TRBV5-3 with TRBJ2-1; 8 nucleotides line up with TRBD2. TRBV5-3 falls under the ORF class, with uncertain function. The clonotype was recovered from a woman in her forties or fifties with renal cell carcinoma. CDR3 region: CARSLLREVASYNEQFF. As DNA, the CDR3 is TGTGCCAGAAGCTTGTTGCGGGAGGTCGCATCCTACAATGAGCAGTTCTTC.